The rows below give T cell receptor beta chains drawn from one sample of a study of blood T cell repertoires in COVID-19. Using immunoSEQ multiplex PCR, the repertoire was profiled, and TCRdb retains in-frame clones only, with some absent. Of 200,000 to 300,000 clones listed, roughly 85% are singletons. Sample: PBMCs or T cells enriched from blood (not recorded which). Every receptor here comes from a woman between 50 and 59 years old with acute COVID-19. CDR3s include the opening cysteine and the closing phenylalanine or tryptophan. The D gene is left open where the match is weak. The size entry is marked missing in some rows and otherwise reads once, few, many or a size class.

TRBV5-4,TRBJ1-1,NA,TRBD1,TGTGCCAGCAGTCAACAGGGGGCGAACACTGAAGCTTTCTTT,CASSQQGANTEAFF
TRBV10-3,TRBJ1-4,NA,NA,TGTGCCATCAGTGAGGGCCAGGGCAATGAAAAACTGTTTTTT,CAISEGQGNEKLFF
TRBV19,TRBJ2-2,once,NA,TGTGCCAGTAGCCCCATGGGGACTAACACCGGGGAGCTGTTTTTT,CASSPMGTNTGELFF
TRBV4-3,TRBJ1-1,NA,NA,TGCGCCAGCAGCCAAGATTTTAGGGGGAAACTAACTGAAGCTTTCTTT,CASSQDFRGKLTEAFF
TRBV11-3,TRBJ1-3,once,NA,TGTGCCAGCAGCTTAGAGCCAGGGGTCTCTGGAAACACCATATATTTT,CASSLEPGVSGNTIYF
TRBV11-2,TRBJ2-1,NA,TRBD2,TGTGCCAGCAGCTTAGGCCTAGCGGGGAGCTTCGAGCAGTTCTTC,CASSLGLAGSFEQFF
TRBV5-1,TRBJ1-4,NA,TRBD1,TGCGCCAGCAGCTCTTACAGGGGGACTAATGAAAAACTGTTTTTT,CASSSYRGTNEKLFF
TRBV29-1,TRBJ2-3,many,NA,TGCAGCGTTCCAGGGCCAGATACGCAGTATTTT,CSVPGPDTQYF
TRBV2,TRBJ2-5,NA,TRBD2,TGTGCCAGCAGTCGGAGGACTAGCGGGGGATCAGAGACCCAGTACTTC,CASSRRTSGGSETQYF
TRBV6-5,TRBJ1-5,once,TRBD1,TGTGCCGCAGGGGGGTTAACTCAGCCCCAGCATTTT,CAAGGLTQPQHF
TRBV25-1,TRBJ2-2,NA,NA,TGTGCCAGCAGAAGGACTGAAGAGGTGGGGGAGCTGTTTTTT,CASRRTEEVGELFF
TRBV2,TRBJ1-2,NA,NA,TGTGCCAGCCGGGGCGGAACTAGCGGCTACACCTTC,CASRGGTSGYTF
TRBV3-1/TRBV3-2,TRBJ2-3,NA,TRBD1,TGTGCCAGCAGCTTTCGACAGGGGAAAGATACGCAGTATTTT,CASSFRQGKDTQYF
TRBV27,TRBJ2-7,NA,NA,TGTGCCAGCAGTTTATTCCGGGGAAGCCCGGACGAGCAGTACTTC,CASSLFRGSPDEQYF
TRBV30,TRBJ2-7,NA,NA,TGTGCCTGGAGCATGACAGGCTTACCTCAGCAGTACTTC,CAWSMTGLPQQYF
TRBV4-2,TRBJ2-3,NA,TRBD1,TGTGCCAGCAGCCAAGACCCGACAGGGGCCAACACAGATACGCAGTATTTT,CASSQDPTGANTDTQYF
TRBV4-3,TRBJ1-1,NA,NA,TGCGCCAGCAGCCAAGCTCCCGGACAGACTCAAGCTTTCTTT,CASSQAPGQTQAFF
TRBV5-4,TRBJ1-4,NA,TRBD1,TGTGCCAGCAGCTTGAGGGGTTCCCACAGGGGGCGAAAAGAAAAACTGTTTTTT,CASSLRGSHRGRKEKLFF
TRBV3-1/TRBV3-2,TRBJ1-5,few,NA,TGTGCCAGCAGCCCCCGCCGGACAGGCAATCAGCCCCAGCATTTT,CASSPRRTGNQPQHF
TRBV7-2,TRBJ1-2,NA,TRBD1,TGTGCCAGCAGCGAATCCTTGGACAGGGCGGACTATGGCTACACCTTC,CASSESLDRADYGYTF
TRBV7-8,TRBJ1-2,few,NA,TGTGCCAGCAGCTTAGAAGGGAGAATGAGCTATGGCTACACCTTC,CASSLEGRMSYGYTF
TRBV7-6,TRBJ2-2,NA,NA,TGTGCCAGCAGCTACAGCAGGGCCCAAGGCCCTGAGCTGTTTTTT,CASSYSRAQGPELFF
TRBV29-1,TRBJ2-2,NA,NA,TGCAGCGTGCAGGGATCCGGGGAGCTGTTTTTT,CSVQGSGELFF
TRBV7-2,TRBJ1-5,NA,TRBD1,TGTGCCAGCAGCGTCGGGACAGGGGCTGGCAATCAGCCCCAGCATTTT,CASSVGTGAGNQPQHF
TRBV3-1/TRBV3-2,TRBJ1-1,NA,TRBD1,TGTGCCAGCAGCCAAACCCGCGGACAGGGAGGGACTGAAGCTTTCTTT,CASSQTRGQGGTEAFF
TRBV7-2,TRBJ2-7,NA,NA,TGTGCCAGCAGCTTAGGTCAGGGTGCCTACGAGCAGTACTTC,CASSLGQGAYEQYF
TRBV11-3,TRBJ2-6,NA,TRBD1,TGTGCCAGCCCCCCAGGGGACAGTGAGTCTGGGGCCAACGTCCTGACTTTC,CASPPGDSESGANVLTF
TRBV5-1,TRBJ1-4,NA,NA,TGCGCCAGCAGCTTGGGAGGGCCCAATGAAAAACTGTTTTTT,CASSLGGPNEKLFF
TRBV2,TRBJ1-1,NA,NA,TGTGCCAGCAGCCGAGACAGCTACACTGAAGCTTTCTTT,CASSRDSYTEAFF
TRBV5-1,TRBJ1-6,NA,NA,TGCGCCAGCAGCTTGAGGGCAGGGATCGGAAATTCACCCCTCCACTTT,CASSLRAGIGNSPLHF
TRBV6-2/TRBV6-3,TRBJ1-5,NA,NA,TGTGCCAGCACCCCACAGGGTAATCAGCCCCAGCATTTT,CASTPQGNQPQHF
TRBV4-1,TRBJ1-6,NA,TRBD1,TGCGCCAGCAACCAACAGGGGCTCGAGTCACCCCTCCACTTT,CASNQQGLESPLHF
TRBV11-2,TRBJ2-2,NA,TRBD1,TGTGCCAGCAGCTGGGACAGGGGGTCGACCGGGGAGCTGTTTTTT,CASSWDRGSTGELFF
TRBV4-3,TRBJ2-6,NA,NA,TGCGCCAGCAGCCAAGACAGTGCCCTCTCTGGGGCCAACGTCCTGACTTTC,CASSQDSALSGANVLTF
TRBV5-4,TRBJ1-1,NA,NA,TGTGCCAGCAGCAACAGCTTGAACACTGAAGCTTTCTTT,CASSNSLNTEAFF
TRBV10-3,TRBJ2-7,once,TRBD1,TGTGCCATCAGTGAGGGGACAGGGGAGTACTTC,CAISEGTGEYF
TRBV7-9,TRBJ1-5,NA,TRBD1,TGTGCCAGCAGCTTTTTCAGGGCACAGGGGGACAATCAGCCCCAGCATTTT,CASSFFRAQGDNQPQHF
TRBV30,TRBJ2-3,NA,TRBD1,TGTGCCTGGACCCAACCTACCAGGGGGTACGGAGATACGCAGTATTTT,CAWTQPTRGYGDTQYF
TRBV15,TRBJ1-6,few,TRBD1,TGTGCCACCAGCAAGAGACAGGGTCAATTTGGATCACCCCTCCACTTT,CATSKRQGQFGSPLHF
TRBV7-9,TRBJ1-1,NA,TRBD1,TGTGCCAGCAGCCGACACTCGCAGGGGGGCACTGAAGCTTTCTTT,CASSRHSQGGTEAFF
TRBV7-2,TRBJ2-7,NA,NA,TGTGCCAGCAGTCAATTCACTAGCCGGGTTGAGTACTTC,CASSQFTSRVEYF
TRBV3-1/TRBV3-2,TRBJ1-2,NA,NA,TGTGCCAGCAGCCAAGACCAGGCTGAAACCTTC,CASSQDQAETF
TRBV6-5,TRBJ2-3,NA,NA,TGTGCCAGCAGTCCCTGGGACTTCAACACAGATACGCAGTATTTT,CASSPWDFNTDTQYF
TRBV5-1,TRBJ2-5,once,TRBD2,TGCGCCAGCAGCGGACCACTAGCGGGGAAGGGGGAGACCCAGTACTTC,CASSGPLAGKGETQYF
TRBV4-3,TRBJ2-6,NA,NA,TGCGCCAGCAGCCAAGGGACGGGGTTTAGCTCTGGGGCCAACGTCCTGACTTTC,CASSQGTGFSSGANVLTF
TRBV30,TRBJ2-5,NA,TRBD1,TGTGCCTTTACAGGGGGCCTTAGACAAGAGACCCAGTACTTC,CAFTGGLRQETQYF